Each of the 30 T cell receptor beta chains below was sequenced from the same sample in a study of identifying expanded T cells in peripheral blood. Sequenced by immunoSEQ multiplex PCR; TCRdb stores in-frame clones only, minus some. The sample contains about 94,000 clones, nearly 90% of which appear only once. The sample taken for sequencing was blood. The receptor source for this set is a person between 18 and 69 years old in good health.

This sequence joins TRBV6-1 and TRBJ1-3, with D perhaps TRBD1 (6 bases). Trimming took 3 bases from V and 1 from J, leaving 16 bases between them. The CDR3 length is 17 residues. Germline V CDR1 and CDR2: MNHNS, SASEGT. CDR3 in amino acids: CASSEAHKTGSGNTIYF. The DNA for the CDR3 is TGTGCCAGCAGTGAGGCCCATAAAACAGGGTCTGGAAACACCATATATTTT.

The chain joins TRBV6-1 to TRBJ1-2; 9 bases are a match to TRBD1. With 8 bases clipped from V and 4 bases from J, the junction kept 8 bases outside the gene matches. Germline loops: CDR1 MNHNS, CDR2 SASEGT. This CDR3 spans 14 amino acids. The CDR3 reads CASSPWGQGYGYTF. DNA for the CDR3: TGTGCCAGCTCCCCTTGGGGACAGGGCTATGGCTACACCTTC.

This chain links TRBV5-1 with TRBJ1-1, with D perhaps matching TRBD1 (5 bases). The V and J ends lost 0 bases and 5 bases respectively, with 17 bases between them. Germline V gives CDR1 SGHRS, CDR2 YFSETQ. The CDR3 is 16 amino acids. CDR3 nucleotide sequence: TGCGCCAGCAGCTTGGCCAAGGGGTCCTGGAGGACTGAAGCTTTCTTT. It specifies CASSLAKGSWRTEAFF.

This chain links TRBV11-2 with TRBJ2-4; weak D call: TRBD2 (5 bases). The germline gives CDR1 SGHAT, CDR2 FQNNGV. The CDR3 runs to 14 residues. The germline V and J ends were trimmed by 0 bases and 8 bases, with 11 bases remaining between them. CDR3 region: CASSLDREVHIQYF. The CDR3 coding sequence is TGTGCCAGCAGCTTAGATCGGGAAGTGCACATTCAGTACTTC. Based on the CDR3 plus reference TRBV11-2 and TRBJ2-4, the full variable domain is EAGVAQSPRYKIIEKRQSVAFWCNPISGHATLYWYQQILGQGPKLLIQFQNNGVVDDSQLPKDRFSAERLKGVDSTLKIQPAKLEDSAVYLCASSLDREVHIQYFGAGTRLSVL.

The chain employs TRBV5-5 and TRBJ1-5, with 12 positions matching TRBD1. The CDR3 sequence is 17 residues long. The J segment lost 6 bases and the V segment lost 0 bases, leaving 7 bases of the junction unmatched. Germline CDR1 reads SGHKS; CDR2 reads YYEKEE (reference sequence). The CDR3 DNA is TGTGCCAGCAGCTTGGTTGGGGGACAGGGGGCTATTCAGCCCCAGCATTTT. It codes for CASSLVGGQGAIQPQHF. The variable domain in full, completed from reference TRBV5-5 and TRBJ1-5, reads DAGVTQSPTHLIKTRGQQVTLRCSPISGHKSVSWYQQVLGQGPQFIFQYYEKEERGRGNFPDRFSARQFPNYSSELNVNALLLGDSALYLCASSLVGGQGAIQPQHFGDGTRLSIL.

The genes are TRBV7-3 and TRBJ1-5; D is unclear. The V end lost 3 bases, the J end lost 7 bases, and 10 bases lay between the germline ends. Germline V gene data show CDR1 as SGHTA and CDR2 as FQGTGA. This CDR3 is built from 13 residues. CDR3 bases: TGTGCCAGCAGCTTGGGTTCGGGACAGCCCCAGCATTTT. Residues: CASSLGSGQPQHF.

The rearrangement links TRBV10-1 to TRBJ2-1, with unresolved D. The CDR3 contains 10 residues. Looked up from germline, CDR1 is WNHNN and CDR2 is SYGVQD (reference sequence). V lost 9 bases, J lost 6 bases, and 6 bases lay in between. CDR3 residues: CASRANEQFF. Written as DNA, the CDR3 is TGCGCCAGTAGGGCCAATGAGCAGTTCTTC.

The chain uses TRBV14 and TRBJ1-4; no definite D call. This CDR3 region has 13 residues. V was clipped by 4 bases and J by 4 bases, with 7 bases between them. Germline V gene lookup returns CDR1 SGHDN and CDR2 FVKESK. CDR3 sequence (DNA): TGTGCCAGCAGCCGGAGCCTTAATGAAAAACTGTTTTTT. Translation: CASSRSLNEKLFF.

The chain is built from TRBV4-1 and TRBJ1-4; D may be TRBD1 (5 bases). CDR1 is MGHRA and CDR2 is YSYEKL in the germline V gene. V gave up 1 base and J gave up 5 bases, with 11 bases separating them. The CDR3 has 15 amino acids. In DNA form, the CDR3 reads TGCGCCAGCAGCCAAGGTCGGGGGTTCAATGAAAAACTGTTTTTT. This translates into CASSQGRGFNEKLFF.

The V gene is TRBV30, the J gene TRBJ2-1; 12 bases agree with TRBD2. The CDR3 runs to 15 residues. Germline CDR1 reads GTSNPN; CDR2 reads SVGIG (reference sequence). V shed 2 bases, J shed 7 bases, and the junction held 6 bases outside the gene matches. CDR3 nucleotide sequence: TGTGCCTGGAGTCATGGACTAGCGGGGAAAAATGAGCAGTTCTTC. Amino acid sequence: CAWSHGLAGKNEQFF.

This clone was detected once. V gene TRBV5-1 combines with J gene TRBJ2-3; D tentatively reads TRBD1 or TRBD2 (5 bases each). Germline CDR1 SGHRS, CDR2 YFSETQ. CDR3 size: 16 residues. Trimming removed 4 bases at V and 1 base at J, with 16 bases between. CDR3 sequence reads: CASSPRLRGGTDTQYF. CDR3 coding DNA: TGCGCCAGCAGCCCCCGTTTGAGGGGAGGCACAGATACGCAGTATTTT.

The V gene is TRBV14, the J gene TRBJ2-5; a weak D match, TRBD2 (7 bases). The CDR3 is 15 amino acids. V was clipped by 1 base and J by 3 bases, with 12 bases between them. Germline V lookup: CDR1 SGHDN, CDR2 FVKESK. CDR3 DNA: TGTGCCAGCAGCCAAGCACGGGGGGACAAAGAGACCCAGTACTTC. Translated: CASSQARGDKETQYF.

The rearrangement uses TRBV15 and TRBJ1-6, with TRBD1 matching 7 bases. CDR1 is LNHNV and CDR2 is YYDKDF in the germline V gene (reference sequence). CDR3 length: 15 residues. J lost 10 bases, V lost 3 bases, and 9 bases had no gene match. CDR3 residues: CATSRDRWGVSPLHF. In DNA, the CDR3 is TGTGCCACCAGCAGGGACAGGTGGGGGGTCTCACCCCTCCACTTT.

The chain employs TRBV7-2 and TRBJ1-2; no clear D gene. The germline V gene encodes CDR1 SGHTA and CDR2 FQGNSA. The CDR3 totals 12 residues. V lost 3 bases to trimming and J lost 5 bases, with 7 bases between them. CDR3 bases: TGTGCCAGCAGCTTCTCGGGGTATGGCTACACCTTC. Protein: CASSFSGYGYTF.

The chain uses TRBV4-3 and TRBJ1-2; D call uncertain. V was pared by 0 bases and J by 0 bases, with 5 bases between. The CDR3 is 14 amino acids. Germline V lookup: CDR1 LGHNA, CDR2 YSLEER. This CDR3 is CASSQERANYGYTF. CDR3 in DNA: TGCGCCAGCAGCCAAGAAAGGGCTAACTATGGCTACACCTTC.

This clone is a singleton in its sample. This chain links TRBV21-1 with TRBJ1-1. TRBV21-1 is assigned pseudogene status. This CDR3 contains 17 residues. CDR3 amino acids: CASSKKSGSVSNTEAFF. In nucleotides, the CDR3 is TGTGCCAGCAGCAAAAAATCGGGATCTGTCTCAAACACTGAAGCTTTCTTT.

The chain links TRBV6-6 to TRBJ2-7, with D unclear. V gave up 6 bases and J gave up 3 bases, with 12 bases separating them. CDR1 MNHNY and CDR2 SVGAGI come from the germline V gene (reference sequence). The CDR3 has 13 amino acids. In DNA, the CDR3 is TGTGCCAGCAGATTACAAGCGATCTACGAGCAGTACTTC. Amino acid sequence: CASRLQAIYEQYF.

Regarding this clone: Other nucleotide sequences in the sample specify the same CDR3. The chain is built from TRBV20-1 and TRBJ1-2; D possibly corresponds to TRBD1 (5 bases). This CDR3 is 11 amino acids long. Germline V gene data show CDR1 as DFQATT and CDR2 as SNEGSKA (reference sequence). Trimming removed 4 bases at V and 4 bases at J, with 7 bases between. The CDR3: CSATGGYGYTF. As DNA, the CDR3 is TGCAGTGCTACCGGGGGCTATGGCTACACCTTC.

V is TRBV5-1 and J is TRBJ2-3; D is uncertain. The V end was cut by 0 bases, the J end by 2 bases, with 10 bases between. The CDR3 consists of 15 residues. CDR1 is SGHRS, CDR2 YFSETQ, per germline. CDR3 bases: TGCGCCAGCAGCTTGGAGTTCGAGATCACAGATACGCAGTATTTT. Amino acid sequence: CASSLEFEITDTQYF.

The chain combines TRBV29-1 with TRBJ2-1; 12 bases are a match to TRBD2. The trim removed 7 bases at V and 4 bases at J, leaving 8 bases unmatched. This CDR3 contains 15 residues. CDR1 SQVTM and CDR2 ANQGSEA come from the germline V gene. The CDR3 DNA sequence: TGCAGCGGAGACCCGGGACTAGCGGGTTACAATGAGCAGTTCTTC. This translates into CSGDPGLAGYNEQFF.

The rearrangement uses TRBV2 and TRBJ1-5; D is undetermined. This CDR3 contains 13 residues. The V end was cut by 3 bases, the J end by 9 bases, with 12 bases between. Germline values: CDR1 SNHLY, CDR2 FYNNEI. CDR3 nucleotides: TGTGCCAGCAGTGAGGAGAGGGAACGGCCCCAGCATTTT. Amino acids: CASSEERERPQHF. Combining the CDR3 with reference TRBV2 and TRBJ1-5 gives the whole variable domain EPEVTQTPSHQVTQMGQEVILRCVPISNHLYFYWYRQILGQKVEFLVSFYNNEISEKSEIFDDQFSVERPDGSNFTLKIRSTKLEDSAMYFCASSEERERPQHFGDGTRLSIL.

Here the CDR3 reads CASSPGFNTEAFF. The DNA for the CDR3 is TGTGCCAGCAGTCCAGGGTTTAACACTGAAGCTTTCTTT. This chain links TRBV27 with TRBJ1-1; possible D gene TRBD1, 5 bases. Trimming left V 5 bases short and J 2 bases short, with 9 bases between. Germline CDR1 MNHEY, CDR2 SMNVEV (reference sequence). CDR3 length: 13 residues.

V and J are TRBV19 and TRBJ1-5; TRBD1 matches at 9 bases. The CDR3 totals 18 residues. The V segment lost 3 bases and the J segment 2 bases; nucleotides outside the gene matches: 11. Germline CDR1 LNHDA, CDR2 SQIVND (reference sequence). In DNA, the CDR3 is TGTGCCAGTAGTATTAAGACAGGGGGTGCGGTGGGCAATCAGCCCCAGCATTTT. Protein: CASSIKTGGAVGNQPQHF. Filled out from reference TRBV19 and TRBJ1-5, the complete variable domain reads DGGITQSPKYLFRKEGQNVTLSCEQNLNHDAMYWYRQDPGQGLRLIYYSQIVNDFQKGDIAEGYSVSREKKESFPLTVTSAQKNPTAFYLCASSIKTGGAVGNQPQHFGDGTRLSIL.

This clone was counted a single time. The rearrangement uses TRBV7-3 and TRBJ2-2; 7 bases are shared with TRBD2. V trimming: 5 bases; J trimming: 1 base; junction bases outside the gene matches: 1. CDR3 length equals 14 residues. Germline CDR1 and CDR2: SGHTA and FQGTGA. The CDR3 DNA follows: TGTGCCAGCAGCCGGGGGGAGAACACCGGGGAGCTGTTTTTT. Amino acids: CASSRGENTGELFF.

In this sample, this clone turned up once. CDR3 coding DNA: TGTGCCAGCAGCCCAGACAGGGTTAGGGATACGCAGTATTTT. Protein sequence: CASSPDRVRDTQYF. The rearrangement uses TRBV7-9 and TRBJ2-3; 7 bases match TRBD1. Losses at the gene ends were 5 bases for V and 6 bases for J; bases not matched to a gene: 8. Germline V CDR1 and CDR2: SEHNR, FQNEAQ (reference sequence). This CDR3 contains 14 residues.

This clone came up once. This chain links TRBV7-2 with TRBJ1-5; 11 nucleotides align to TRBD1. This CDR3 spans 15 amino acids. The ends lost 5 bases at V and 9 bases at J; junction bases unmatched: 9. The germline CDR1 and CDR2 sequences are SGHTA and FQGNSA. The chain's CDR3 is CASSIRTGGAAPQHF. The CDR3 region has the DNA TGTGCCAGCAGCATCCGGACAGGGGGCGCGGCGCCCCAGCATTTT.

This CDR3 is CASTTTRGLVGYTF. The CDR3 DNA reads TGTGCCAGCACCACGACTCGCGGACTAGTTGGCTACACCTTC. The V call is TRBV6-5, the J call TRBJ1-2; no clear D. Germline lookup yields CDR1 MNHEY and CDR2 SVGAGI. The ends were cut back, 7 bases at V and 7 bases at J, with 19 bases in the middle. The CDR3 runs to 14 residues.

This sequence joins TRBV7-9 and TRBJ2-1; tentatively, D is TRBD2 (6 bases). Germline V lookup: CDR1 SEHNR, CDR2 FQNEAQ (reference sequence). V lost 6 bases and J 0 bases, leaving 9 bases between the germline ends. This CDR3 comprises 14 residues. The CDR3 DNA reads TGTGCCAGCAGTGCGCGGGGCTCCTACAATGAGCAGTTCTTC. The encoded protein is CASSARGSYNEQFF.

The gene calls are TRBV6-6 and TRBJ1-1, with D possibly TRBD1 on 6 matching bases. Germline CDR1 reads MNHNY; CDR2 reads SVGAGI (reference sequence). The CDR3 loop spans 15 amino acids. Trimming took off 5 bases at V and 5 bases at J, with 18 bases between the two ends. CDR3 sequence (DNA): TGTGCCAGCAGTCCTACCAGCAGGGGAAGAACTGAAGCTTTCTTT. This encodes CASSPTSRGRTEAFF.

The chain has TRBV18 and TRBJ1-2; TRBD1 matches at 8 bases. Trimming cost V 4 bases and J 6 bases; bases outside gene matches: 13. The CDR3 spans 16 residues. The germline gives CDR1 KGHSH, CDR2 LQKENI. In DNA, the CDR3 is TGTGCCAGCTCACACATGACAGGGGTTTTTCTAGATGGCTACACCTTC. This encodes CASSHMTGVFLDGYTF.